This is a list of T cell receptor beta chains from one sample in a study of CD8+ T cells in alopecia areata. Sequencing was performed with immunoSEQ multiplex PCR; in TCRdb, only in-frame clones are kept and a portion is missing. Here the sample spans 90,000 to 100,000 clones, under 70% being singletons. This specimen consisted of CD8+ T cells sorted from blood, obtained at week 4, from a patient treated with tofacitinib. The origin of the receptors is a human donor with alopecia areata. CDR3s include the opening cysteine and the closing phenylalanine or tryptophan. D genes are given only for firm matches. Expanded clones get a size class; other rows say once, few or many, or leave the size out.

J: TRBJ2-7; V: TRBV5-5; size: -; D: -; DNA: TGTGCCAGCAGCCTGGCTCCAGGGGCCAAGCAGTACTTC; CDR3: CASSLAPGAKQYF
J: TRBJ2-5; V: TRBV5-1; size: once; D: -; DNA: TGCGCCAGCAGCGCTGGCGAGTTAAACCAAGAGACCCAGTACTTC; CDR3: CASSAGELNQETQYF
J: TRBJ2-7; V: TRBV2; size: -; D: TRBD1; DNA: TGTGCCAGCAGTGAAGCGCTAGGACAGGGTCGCGAGCAGTACTTC; CDR3: CASSEALGQGREQYF
J: TRBJ2-7; V: TRBV29-1; size: -; D: -; DNA: TGCAGCGTATCGACTGGCGACTACGAGCAGTACTTC; CDR3: CSVSTGDYEQYF
J: TRBJ2-3; V: TRBV30; size: -; D: -; DNA: TGTGCCTGGAGATCCTTGGAGGAGGGTGGTCTTACGCAGTATTTT; CDR3: CAWRSLEEGGLTQYF
J: TRBJ2-3; V: TRBV5-5; size: -; D: TRBD2; DNA: TGTGCCAGCAGCACGCTGACTAGCGGAGGGACAGATACGCAGTATTTT; CDR3: CASSTLTSGGTDTQYF
J: TRBJ1-6; V: TRBV5-4; size: -; D: -; DNA: TGTGCCAGCAACCCCGCAGGGAATTCACCCCTCCACTTT; CDR3: CASNPAGNSPLHF
J: TRBJ1-5; V: TRBV4-1; size: -; D: -; DNA: TGCGCCAGCAGCCAAGATTCCGATGACCATCAGCCCCAGCATTTT; CDR3: CASSQDSDDHQPQHF
J: TRBJ2-5; V: TRBV11-2; size: -; D: TRBD2; DNA: TGTGCCAGCAGCTTAGGCGGGACTAGCGGGAGATGGTGGGAGACCCAGTACTTC; CDR3: CASSLGGTSGRWWETQYF
J: TRBJ1-5; V: TRBV9; size: -; D: TRBD1; DNA: TGTGCCAGCAGCAAGACAGGGGTTACCAATCAGCCCCAGCATTTT; CDR3: CASSKTGVTNQPQHF
J: TRBJ2-2; V: TRBV13; size: many; D: TRBD2; DNA: TGTGCCAGCAGCCCGGAGACTAGCGCCCTCACCGGGGAGCTGTTTTTT; CDR3: CASSPETSALTGELFF
J: TRBJ2-7; V: TRBV4-3; size: once; D: -; DNA: TGCGCCAGCAGCCACCAAAAAACGGGGGTTGGCGAGCAGTACTTC; CDR3: CASSHQKTGVGEQYF
J: TRBJ1-1; V: TRBV2; size: -; D: TRBD1; DNA: TGTGCCAGCAGGGACAGGCTAAACACTGAAGCTTTCTTT; CDR3: CASRDRLNTEAFF
J: TRBJ2-1; V: TRBV27; size: -; D: TRBD1; DNA: TGTGCCAGCAGCCCAGGGGGCAGCTCCTACAATGAGCAGTTCTTC; CDR3: CASSPGGSSYNEQFF
J: TRBJ2-7; V: TRBV4-3; size: -; D: TRBD1; DNA: TGCGCCAGCAGCCAAGACACCGCAGGGGGCGCGGGGGAGCAGTACTTC; CDR3: CASSQDTAGGAGEQYF
J: TRBJ2-7; V: TRBV2; size: -; D: -; DNA: TGTGCCAGCAGTGAAATAAAGGGGGGCGAGCAGTACTTC; CDR3: CASSEIKGGEQYF
J: TRBJ2-4; V: TRBV7-9; size: -; D: -; DNA: TGTGCCAGCAGCTTACATGCGCTGGCCAAAAACATTCAGTACTTC; CDR3: CASSLHALAKNIQYF
J: TRBJ2-7; V: TRBV7-2; size: once; D: -; DNA: TGTGCCAGCAGCCTCGTTAGCTACGAGCAGTACTTC; CDR3: CASSLVSYEQYF
J: TRBJ2-1; V: TRBV5-1; size: -; D: TRBD2; DNA: TGCGCCAGCAGTTCTTTCGTCACTAGCGGGAGTTCCTACAATGAGCAGTTCTTC; CDR3: CASSSFVTSGSSYNEQFF
J: TRBJ1-1; V: TRBV5-6; size: few; D: -; DNA: TGTGCCAGCAGCTTAATGAACACTGAAGCTTTCTTT; CDR3: CASSLMNTEAFF
J: TRBJ2-1; V: TRBV5-6; size: once; D: -; DNA: TGTGCCAGCAGCTTGGGGATACACTCCTACAATGAGCAGTTCTTC; CDR3: CASSLGIHSYNEQFF
J: TRBJ1-1; V: TRBV30; size: -; D: TRBD1; DNA: TGTGCCTGGAGTGTAGTCACAGGGGGTGGCACTGAAGCTTTCTTT; CDR3: CAWSVVTGGGTEAFF
J: TRBJ1-1; V: TRBV5-1; size: -; D: -; DNA: TGCGCCAGCAGCTTTTGGGGGAACACTGAAGCTTTCTTT; CDR3: CASSFWGNTEAFF
J: TRBJ2-7; V: TRBV30; size: once; D: TRBD1; DNA: TGTGCCTGGGGAACGACAGGGGAGGCCTACGAGCAGTACTTC; CDR3: CAWGTTGEAYEQYF
J: TRBJ2-2; V: TRBV10-3; size: -; D: -; DNA: TGTGCCATCAGGGACCTGTCCGGGGAGCTGTTTTTT; CDR3: CAIRDLSGELFF
J: TRBJ2-7; V: TRBV13; size: -; D: -; DNA: TGTGCCAGCAGCTTACGGCCAGTTTCCTACGAGCAGTACTTC; CDR3: CASSLRPVSYEQYF
J: TRBJ1-2; V: TRBV29-1; size: -; D: -; DNA: TGCAGCGTAGCCGAGTCAGGGGCCCCAAACTATGGCTACACCTTC; CDR3: CSVAESGAPNYGYTF
J: TRBJ2-5; V: TRBV7-9; size: -; D: -; DNA: TGTGCCAGCAGGGAAGGGGCCCAAGAGACCCAGTACTTC; CDR3: CASREGAQETQYF
J: TRBJ1-2; V: TRBV4-1; size: -; D: -; DNA: TGCGCCAGCAGCCAAGTCTCAGGCTTTGGCTACACCTTC; CDR3: CASSQVSGFGYTF
J: TRBJ2-7; V: TRBV5-1; size: -; D: -; DNA: TGCGCCAGCAGCTTGGGGCAGAGCTACGAGCAGTACTTC; CDR3: CASSLGQSYEQYF
J: TRBJ2-7; V: TRBV21-1; size: few; D: -; DNA: TGTGCCAGCAGCCCACAACGGGGTGAGCAGTACTTC; CDR3: CASSPQRGEQYF
J: TRBJ2-3; V: TRBV9; size: -; D: -; DNA: TGTGCCAGCAGCGTCGTTGGGAGCACAGATACGCAGTATTTT; CDR3: CASSVVGSTDTQYF
J: TRBJ2-5; V: TRBV27; size: -; D: TRBD2; DNA: TGTGCCAGCAGTCCAAGGCTAGCGGGAAAAGAGACCCAGTACTTC; CDR3: CASSPRLAGKETQYF
J: TRBJ2-5; V: TRBV30; size: -; D: TRBD2; DNA: TGTGCCTGGCTGGATAGCGGGGAAGAAGAGACCCAGTACTTC; CDR3: CAWLDSGEEETQYF
J: TRBJ2-1; V: TRBV6-5; size: -; D: TRBD2; DNA: TGTGCCAGCAGGTATACTAGCGGGAGCTATGAGCAGTTCTTC; CDR3: CASRYTSGSYEQFF
J: TRBJ2-3; V: TRBV13; size: few; D: -; DNA: TGTGCCAGCAGCCCCGGCACCTACAAGCCAGATACGCAGTATTTT; CDR3: CASSPGTYKPDTQYF
J: TRBJ2-5; V: TRBV5-6; size: once; D: -; DNA: TGTGCCAGCAGCTCCGTAGAGACCCAGTACTTC; CDR3: CASSSVETQYF
J: TRBJ2-1; V: TRBV29-1; size: -; D: TRBD2; DNA: TGCAGCGTTGAAGATGGGACTAGCGGACACAATGAGCAGTTCTTC; CDR3: CSVEDGTSGHNEQFF